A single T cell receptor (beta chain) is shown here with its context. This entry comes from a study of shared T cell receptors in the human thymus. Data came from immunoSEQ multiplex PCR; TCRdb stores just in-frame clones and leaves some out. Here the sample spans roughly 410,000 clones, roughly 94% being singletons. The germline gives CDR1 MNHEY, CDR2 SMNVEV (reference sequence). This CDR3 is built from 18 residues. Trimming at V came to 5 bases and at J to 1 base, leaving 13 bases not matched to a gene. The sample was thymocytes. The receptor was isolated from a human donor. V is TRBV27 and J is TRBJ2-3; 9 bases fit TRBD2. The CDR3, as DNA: TGTGCCAGCAGTCCGACTCCCGGGACTAGCTTCGGCACAGATACGCAGTATTTT. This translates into CASSPTPGTSFGTDTQYF.